What follows are 17 T cell receptor beta chains derived from one specimen sequenced in a study of cytomegalovirus exposure and HLA in healthy donors. 13 Jbeta primers and 60 Vbeta primers were used for the PCR. The assay was immunoSEQ multiplex PCR, and TCRdb's table has in-frame clones only and misses some. Found here are about 180,000 clones, approximately 80% of them singletons; the top ten hold approximately 1.3%. The material sequenced was PBMCs. All receptors derive from a girl aged 10 to 17 in good health and CMV-seropositive.

The chain has TRBV5-1 and TRBJ2-3, with 8 positions matching TRBD1. CDR1 and CDR2 from the germline V gene are SGHRS and YFSETQ. V shed 4 bases and J 0 bases; nucleotides not matched to a gene: 7. The length of the CDR3 is 16 residues. The CDR3 coding sequence is TGCGCCAGCAGCCTCAGTGGACAGGGCAGCACAGATACGCAGTATTTT. This encodes CASSLSGQGSTDTQYF.

The chain joins TRBV28 to TRBJ1-5; tentatively, D is TRBD1 (5 bases). The ends were cut back, 3 bases at V and 7 bases at J, with 16 bases in the middle. This CDR3 comprises 15 residues. Germline V gene sequence: CDR1 MDHEN, CDR2 SYDVKM. Written as DNA, the CDR3 is TGTGCCAGCAGTTTCCAGCCACGGCAGGGACAGCCCCAGCATTTT. The encoded protein is CASSFQPRQGQPQHF.

The V and J genes are TRBV6-6 and TRBJ2-1; 12 bases fit TRBD2. This CDR3 has 14 residues. Germline V lookup: CDR1 MNHNY, CDR2 SVGAGI (reference sequence). Losses at the gene ends were 6 bases for V and 8 bases for J; bases not matched to a gene: 5. The CDR3 DNA reads as TGTGCCAGCAGGACTAGCGGGAGTACAGATGAGCAGTTCTTC. It translates to CASRTSGSTDEQFF.

CDR3 loop: CATKGAGGYYGYTF. The DNA for the CDR3 is TGTGCCACCAAAGGAGCCGGAGGGTACTATGGCTACACCTTC. This chain joins TRBV28 and TRBJ1-2; D unresolved. The ends were cut back, 10 bases at V and 3 bases at J, with 18 bases in the middle. Germline V gives CDR1 MDHEN, CDR2 SYDVKM. The CDR3 runs to 14 residues.

The chain joins TRBV5-4 to TRBJ2-1, with D possibly matching TRBD1 (5 bases). Trimming removed 1 base at V and 4 bases at J, with 12 bases between. CDR1 and CDR2 from the germline V gene are SGHNT and YYREEE (reference sequence). This CDR3 is built from 15 residues. The chain's CDR3 is CASSLSAGRYNEQFF. The DNA of the CDR3 is TGTGCCAGCAGCTTGTCGGCAGGGCGTTACAATGAGCAGTTCTTC.

This clone was seen only a few times. The V and J genes are TRBV11-2 and TRBJ2-1, with unresolved D. The CDR3 sequence is 15 residues long. Germline V lookup: CDR1 SGHAT, CDR2 FQNNGV. Trimming took 2 bases from V and 0 from J, leaving 8 bases between them. Written as DNA, the CDR3 is TGTGCCAGCAGCTTAAGAGAGTACTCCTACAATGAGCAGTTCTTC. Protein: CASSLREYSYNEQFF.

The chain employs TRBV6-1 and TRBJ1-4, with D unresolved. CDR1 and CDR2 from the germline V gene are MNHNS and SASEGT. The CDR3 spans 13 residues. The V end lost 7 bases, the J end lost 5 bases, and 11 bases lay between the germline ends. CDR3 sequence: CASTRDNNEKLFF. In DNA form, the CDR3 reads TGTGCCAGCACCCGAGACAACAATGAAAAACTGTTTTTT.

The chain couples TRBV4-1 to TRBJ2-7; D may be TRBD1 (6 bases). Trimming removed 1 base at V and 4 bases at J, with 11 bases between. Germline values: CDR1 MGHRA, CDR2 YSYEKL. CDR3 length: 14 amino acids. The CDR3 sequence: CASSQARGIYEQYF. Here the CDR3 DNA reads TGCGCCAGCAGCCAAGCCAGGGGAATTTACGAGCAGTACTTC.

This chain links TRBV6-6 with TRBJ2-7; perhaps TRBD2 as D (5 bases). Trimming left V 7 bases short and J 5 bases short, with 15 bases between. CDR1 MNHNY and CDR2 SVGAGI come from the germline V gene (reference sequence). This CDR3 is 13 amino acids long. The CDR3 nucleotides are TGTGCCAGCATAAAGGGAGTTCGGAACGAGCAGTACTTC. Protein product: CASIKGVRNEQYF.

A single count supports this clone. This chain connects TRBV9 to TRBJ2-7, with D possibly being TRBD1 (8 bases). CDR3 size: 15 residues. Germline V gene data show CDR1 as SGDLS and CDR2 as YYNGEE. V was clipped by 5 bases and J by 1 base, with 16 bases between them. CDR3 in DNA: TGTGCCAGCAGTCGGACAGGGAGGGGTTCCTACGAGCAGTACTTC. Amino acids: CASSRTGRGSYEQYF.

A note on this clone: A single base is all that separates this from a far larger clone, so a read error is likely. The sample carries other DNA sequences with the same CDR3. The V call is TRBV15, the J call TRBJ2-7, with 11 nucleotides matching TRBD2. Per germline, CDR1 LNHNV and CDR2 YYDKDF (reference sequence). V lost 9 bases, J lost 4 bases, and 11 bases stayed unmatched. CDR3 length: 15 amino acids. The CDR3 sequence: CATSRGTSGLYEQYF. CDR3 DNA sequence: TGTGCCACTAGCCGAGGGACTAGCGGACTATACGAGCAGTACTTC.

This chain links TRBV29-1 with TRBJ1-4, with D uncertain. Between the trimmed V and J ends, which lost 7 bases and 7 bases, there was a span of 13 bases. The CDR3 is made up of 12 amino acids. CDR1 and CDR2 (germline): SQVTM, ANQGSEA. The CDR3 here is CSALGLGEKLFF. Here the CDR3 DNA reads TGCAGCGCCTTAGGACTGGGTGAAAAACTGTTTTTT.

The gene calls are TRBV5-1 and TRBJ1-1; D remains ambiguous. Trimming took off 4 bases at V and 4 bases at J, with 8 bases between the two ends. CDR1 SGHRS and CDR2 YFSETQ come from the germline V gene. The CDR3 is 12 residues long. The CDR3 protein is CASSVDFTEAFF. The CDR3 DNA follows: TGCGCCAGCAGCGTAGACTTCACTGAAGCTTTCTTT.

This clone was counted a single time. The rearrangement joins TRBV27 to TRBJ1-2, with a weak D call TRBD1 (5 bases). CDR1 and CDR2 from the germline V gene are MNHEY and SMNVEV (reference sequence). The length of the CDR3 is 13 residues. Trimming shortened V by 6 bases and J by 2 bases, and 10 bases separated the two germline ends. The CDR3 is CASSPRGNYGYTF. For the CDR3, the DNA is TGTGCCAGCAGCCCAAGGGGAAACTATGGCTACACCTTC.

CDR3 nucleotide sequence: TGTGCCAGCAGTGGTGGCGGGACAGGGGAGGCCGGGGAGCTGTTTTTT. The encoded protein is CASSGGGTGEAGELFF. V and J are TRBV6-1 and TRBJ2-2; 10 bases fit TRBD1. The germline CDR1 and CDR2 sequences are MNHNS and SASEGT. The CDR3 length is 16 residues. The junction had 8 bases not matched to a gene; V was cut back by 4 bases and J by 6 bases.

The chain couples TRBV11-3 to TRBJ2-7; TRBD1 aligns across 7 bases. CDR3 length: 14 residues. Germline CDR1 reads SGHNT; CDR2 reads YENEEA. V trimming: 5 bases; J trimming: 7 bases; junction bases outside the gene matches: 11. CDR3 protein: CASSPGRQGVEQYF. The CDR3 bases are TGTGCCAGCAGCCCGGGACGGCAGGGGGTTGAGCAGTACTTC.

The chain recombines TRBV6-5 with TRBJ2-5, with 7 bases matching TRBD2. The J call may be faulty, since TRBJ2-7 better matches the DNA end. In germline, CDR1 is MNHEY, CDR2 SVGAGI. The CDR3 covers 12 residues. CDR3 sequence: CASGRADYEQYF. CDR3 bases: TGTGCCAGCGGGAGGGCGGACTACGAGCAGTACTTC.